This T cell receptor beta chain was documented in a study of shared clonotypes between healthy human individuals. Study results and limitations: The generation probabilities recorded for non-shared clonotypes fell below those of clonotypes shared by all four donors.

Assay used: immunoSEQ multiplex PCR; TCRdb lists only in-frame clones, some missing. This sample has 550,000 to 700,000 clones, with about three quarters found just once. Splitting of CD4+ cells produced CD45RA+ naive and CD45RA-negative memory subsets. In the case of this clone: Its antigen remains unidentified.

The sequencing input was memory CD4+ T cells sorted from blood. The subset was: CD45RA-negative fraction. The clonotype originates from a woman aged 30 to 39 in good health.

The CDR3 nucleotides are TGTGCCAGCAGTCCCCTGACTAGCGGGAGCGGGGAGACCCAGTACTTC. This codes for CASSPLTSGSGETQYF. The chain carries TRBV2 and TRBJ2-5, with TRBD2 matching 12 bases. In germline, CDR1 is SNHLY, CDR2 FYNNEI. The CDR3 sequence is 16 residues long. The J segment lost 5 bases and the V segment lost 5 bases, leaving 9 bases of the junction unmatched.